One T cell receptor beta chain is described in this entry. No antigen is known for it. The CDR3 loop spans 19 amino acids. Germline V CDR1 and CDR2: MGHRA, YSYEKL. Trimming shortened V by 0 bases and J by 0 bases, and 21 bases separated the two germline ends. These data belong to a study of identifying expanded T cells in peripheral blood. TCRdb's copy holds only in-frame clones and misses some; the assay was immunoSEQ multiplex PCR. The data contain 100,000 to 150,000 clones, around nine tenths of them singletons. Collection occurred without any documented infections or immune events in donors. Study conclusions and caveats: Clone count variance between two-week samples rose with total template count. Technical replicates showed around 1.2 changed clones; approximately 2 weeks about 16; four weeks 19.

The sample taken for sequencing was blood. V gene TRBV4-1 combines with J gene TRBJ2-7; D tentatively reads TRBD1 or TRBD2 (5 bases each). This TCR derives from a person aged 18-70 years in good health. Here the CDR3 reads CASSQDPPGAGSGSYEQYF. In DNA form, the CDR3 reads TGCGCCAGCAGCCAAGATCCTCCCGGGGCGGGCTCGGGCTCCTACGAGCAGTACTTC.